The present entry profiles one T cell receptor (beta chain) with its context. This sample is drawn from a study of cytomegalovirus exposure and HLA in healthy donors. Study as a whole: Among the approximately 410 genotyped donors, less than 85% were placed in the Caucasian-associated ancestry cluster.

This PCR relied on a set of 60 Vbeta primers and 13 Jbeta primers. The assay was immunoSEQ multiplex PCR, and TCRdb's table has in-frame clones only and misses some. The sample shows about 130,000 clones, under 85% of them seen only once. After removal of 7 bases from V and 9 bases from J, the junction contained 8 bases not matched to a gene. The CDR3 runs to 14 residues. The germline CDR1 and CDR2 sequences are MNHEY and SMNVEV (reference sequence). The sequenced material came from PBMCs. The source is a boy aged 5-17 years in good health and CMV-seronegative. The V and J genes are TRBV27 and TRBJ2-1; 11 bases align to TRBD1. CDR3 sequence: CASTPGQGVGEQFF. The CDR3 DNA reads as TGTGCCAGCACCCCGGGACAGGGGGTAGGTGAGCAGTTCTTC.